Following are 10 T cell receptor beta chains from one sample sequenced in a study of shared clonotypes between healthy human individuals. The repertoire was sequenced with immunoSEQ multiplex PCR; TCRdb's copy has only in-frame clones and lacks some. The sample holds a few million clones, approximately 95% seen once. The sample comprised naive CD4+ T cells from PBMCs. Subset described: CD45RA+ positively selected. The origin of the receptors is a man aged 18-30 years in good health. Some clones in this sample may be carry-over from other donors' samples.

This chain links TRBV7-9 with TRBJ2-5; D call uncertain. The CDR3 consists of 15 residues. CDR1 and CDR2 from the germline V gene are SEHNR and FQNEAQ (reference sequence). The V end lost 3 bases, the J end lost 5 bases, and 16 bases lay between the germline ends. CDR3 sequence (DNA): TGTGCCAGCAGCTTGTCAGTTGGCCAATGGGAGACCCAGTACTTC. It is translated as CASSLSVGQWETQYF.

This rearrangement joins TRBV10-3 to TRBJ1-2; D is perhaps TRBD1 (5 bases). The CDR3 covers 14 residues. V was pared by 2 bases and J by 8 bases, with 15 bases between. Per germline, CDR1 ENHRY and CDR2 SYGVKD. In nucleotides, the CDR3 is TGTGCCATCAGTGAGGCACAGGCGACGGCGGGCTACACCTTC. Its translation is CAISEAQATAGYTF.

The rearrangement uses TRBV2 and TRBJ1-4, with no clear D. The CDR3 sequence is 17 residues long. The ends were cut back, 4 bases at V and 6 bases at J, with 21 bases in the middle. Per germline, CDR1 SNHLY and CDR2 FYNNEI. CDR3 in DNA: TGTGCCAGCAGTGGCCCGGGAACAGAGGCCGGGTATGAAAAACTGTTTTTT. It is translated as CASSGPGTEAGYEKLFF.

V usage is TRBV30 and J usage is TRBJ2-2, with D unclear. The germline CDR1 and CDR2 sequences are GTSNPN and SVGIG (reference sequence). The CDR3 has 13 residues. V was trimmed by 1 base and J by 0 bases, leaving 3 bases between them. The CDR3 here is CAWSESNTGELFF. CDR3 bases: TGTGCCTGGAGTGAATCGAACACCGGGGAGCTGTTTTTT.

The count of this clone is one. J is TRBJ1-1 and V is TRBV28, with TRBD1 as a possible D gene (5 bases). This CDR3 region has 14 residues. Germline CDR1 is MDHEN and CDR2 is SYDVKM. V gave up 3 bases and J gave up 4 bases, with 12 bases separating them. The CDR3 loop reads CASSFGQGSTEAFF. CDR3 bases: TGTGCCAGCAGTTTCGGGCAGGGTTCCACTGAAGCTTTCTTT.

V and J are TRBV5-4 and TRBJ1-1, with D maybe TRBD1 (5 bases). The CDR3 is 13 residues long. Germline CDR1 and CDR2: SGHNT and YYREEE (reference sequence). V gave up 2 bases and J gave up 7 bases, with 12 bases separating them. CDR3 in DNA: TGTGCCAGCAGCTTCCAACAGGTCGGTGAAGCTTTCTTT. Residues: CASSFQQVGEAFF. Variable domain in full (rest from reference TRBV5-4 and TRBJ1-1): ETGVTQSPTHLIKTRGQQVTLRCSSQSGHNTVSWYQQALGQGPQFIFQYYREEENGRGNFPPRFSGLQFPNYSSELNVNALELDDSALYLCASSFQQVGEAFFGQGTRLTVV.

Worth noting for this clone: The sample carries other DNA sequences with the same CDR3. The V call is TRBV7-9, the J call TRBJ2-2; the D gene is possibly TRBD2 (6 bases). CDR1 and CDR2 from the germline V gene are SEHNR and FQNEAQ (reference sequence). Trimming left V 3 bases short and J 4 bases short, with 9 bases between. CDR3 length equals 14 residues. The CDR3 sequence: CASSLGGGTGELFF. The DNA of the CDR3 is TGTGCCAGCAGCTTGGGGGGTGGCACCGGGGAGCTGTTTTTT.

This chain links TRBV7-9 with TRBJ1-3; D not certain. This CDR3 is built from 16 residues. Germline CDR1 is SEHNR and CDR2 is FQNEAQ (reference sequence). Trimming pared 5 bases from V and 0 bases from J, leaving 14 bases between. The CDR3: CASSPWAASSGNTIYF. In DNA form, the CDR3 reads TGTGCCAGCAGCCCTTGGGCAGCGAGCTCTGGAAACACCATATATTTT. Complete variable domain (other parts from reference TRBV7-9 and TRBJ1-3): DTGVSQNPRHKITKRGQNVTFRCDPISEHNRLYWYRQTLGQGPEFLTYFQNEAQLEKSRLLSDRFSAERPKGSFSTLEIQRTEQGDSAMYLCASSPWAASSGNTIYFGEGSWLTVV.

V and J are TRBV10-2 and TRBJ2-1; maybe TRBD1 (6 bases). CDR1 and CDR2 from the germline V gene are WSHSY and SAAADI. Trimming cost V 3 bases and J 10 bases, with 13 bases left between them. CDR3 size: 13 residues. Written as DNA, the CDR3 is TGCGCCAGCAGTGATCCCCAGGGGATGGAGCAGTTCTTC. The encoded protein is CASSDPQGMEQFF.

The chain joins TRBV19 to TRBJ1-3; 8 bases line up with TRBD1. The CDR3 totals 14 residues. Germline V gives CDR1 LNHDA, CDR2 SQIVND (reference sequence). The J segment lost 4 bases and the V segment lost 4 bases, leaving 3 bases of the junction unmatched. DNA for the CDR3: TGTGCCAGTAGTACCAGGGGGCGCGGAAACACCATATATTTT. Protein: CASSTRGRGNTIYF.